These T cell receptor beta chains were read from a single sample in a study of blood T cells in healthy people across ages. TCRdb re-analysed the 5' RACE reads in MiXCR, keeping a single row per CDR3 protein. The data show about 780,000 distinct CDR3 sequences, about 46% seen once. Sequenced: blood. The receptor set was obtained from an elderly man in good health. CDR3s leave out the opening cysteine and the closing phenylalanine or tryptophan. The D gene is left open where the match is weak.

CDR3: SVEGGGPYGYT
V: TRBV29-1
D: -

CDR3: SAETSGEETQY
V: TRBV20-1
D: -

CDR3: ASSLVADSRNEQY
V: TRBV7-2
D: -

CDR3: AIQNGGSLNEQF
V: TRBV10-2
D: TRBD2

CDR3: ASNQIKGPADTQY
V: TRBV9
D: -

CDR3: ASSYGPYTDTQY
V: TRBV6-5
D: -

CDR3: ASSPRGTREETQY
V: TRBV7-2
D: -

CDR3: ASSRGRGEQY
V: TRBV4-2
D: -

CDR3: ATSRDRQSSEKLF
V: TRBV15
D: -

CDR3: ASSEGAISYNEQF
V: TRBV2
D: -

CDR3: ASSSGGTNYGYT
V: TRBV6-5
D: TRBD1

CDR3: ATSRGQTYEQY
V: TRBV15
D: -

CDR3: ASSQEETSAEAYEQY
V: TRBV4-1
D: TRBD2

CDR3: AGSLMENEQF
V: TRBV5-4
D: -

CDR3: AISESGTSGYEQY
V: TRBV10-3
D: TRBD2

CDR3: ATSRDRTEAF
V: TRBV15
D: -